The clone carrying this T cell receptor (beta chain) showed up just a few times. Its target is unknown. This specimen comes from a study of beta chain features in type 1 diabetes. The study, taken as a whole, reports: Among patients with Type 1 diabetes, TCRB CDR3s were moderately but significantly shorter in every one of the four CD4+ subsets.

TCRB transcripts that were expressed got sequenced, as all of the isolated RNA had been reverse transcribed. Clones were sequenced by immunoSEQ multiplex PCR, and TCRdb holds only the in-frame ones, with some missing. The table lists about 340,000 clones, less than 15% of them singletons. CDR1 is MGHRA, CDR2 YSYEKL, per germline. The ends lost 0 bases at V and 4 bases at J; junction bases unmatched: 2. The CDR3 covers 14 residues. The TCR sequence derives from a young woman with type 1 diabetes. Sequencing used naive CD4+ T cells from blood. The V gene is TRBV4-1, the J gene TRBJ2-5, with TRBD2 matching 7 bases. The CDR3, as DNA: TGCGCCAGCAGCCAAGATTCGGGAGGAGAGACCCAGTACTTC. Translated: CASSQDSGGETQYF.